The present T cell receptor beta chain was sequenced within a study of CD8+ T cells in alopecia areata. Turning to the study itself: Tofacitinib dosing lasted 6 to 18 months, which was then followed by 6 months off drug.

Following RNA extraction, reverse transcription yielded cDNA that acted as the sequencing template. Measured with immunoSEQ multiplex PCR; TCRdb has only the in-frame clones, and not every one. Of 100,000 to 120,000 clones listed, roughly three fifths were seen once; the top ten hold approximately 3.6%. Germline V gene data show CDR1 as GTSNPN and CDR2 as SVGIG (reference sequence). CDR3 length equals 13 residues. The V gene lost 5 bases and the J gene lost 4 bases, with 12 bases spanning the gap. In its sample, this clone was seen once. The treatment is: oral pan-JAK inhibitor, 5-10 mg twice daily. The sequence was collected from a human donor with alopecia areata. The rearrangement links TRBV30 to TRBJ1-5; D perhaps matches TRBD1 (5 bases). Sequenced here: CD4+ T cells sorted from blood, sampled at week 24, from a patient treated with tofacitinib. The CDR3 region has the DNA TGTGCCTGGGGGTCGAGGGGTAATCAGCCCCAGCATTTT. Translated: CAWGSRGNQPQHF. The entire variable domain, with the rest obtained from reference TRBV30 and TRBJ1-5, is as follows: SQTIHQWPATLVQPVGSPLSLECTVEGTSNPNLYWYRQAAGRGLQLLFYSVGIGQISSEVPQNLSASRPQDRQFILSSKKLLLSDSGFYLCAWGSRGNQPQHFGDGTRLSIL.